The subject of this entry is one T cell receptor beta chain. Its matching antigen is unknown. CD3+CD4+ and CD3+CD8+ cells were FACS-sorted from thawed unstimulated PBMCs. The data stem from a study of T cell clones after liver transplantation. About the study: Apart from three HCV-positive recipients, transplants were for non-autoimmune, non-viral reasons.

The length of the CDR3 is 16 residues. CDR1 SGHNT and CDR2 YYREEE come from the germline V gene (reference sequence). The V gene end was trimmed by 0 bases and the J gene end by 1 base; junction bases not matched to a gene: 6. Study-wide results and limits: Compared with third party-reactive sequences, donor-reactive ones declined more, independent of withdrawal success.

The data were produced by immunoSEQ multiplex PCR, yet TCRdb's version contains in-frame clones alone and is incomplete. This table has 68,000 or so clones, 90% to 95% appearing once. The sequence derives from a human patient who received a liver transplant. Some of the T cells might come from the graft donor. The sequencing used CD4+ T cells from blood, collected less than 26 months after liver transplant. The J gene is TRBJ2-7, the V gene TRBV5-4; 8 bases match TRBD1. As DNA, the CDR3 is TGTGCCAGCAGCTTGGGGACAGGGCCTACGTCCTACGAGCAGTACTTC. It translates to CASSLGTGPTSYEQYF.